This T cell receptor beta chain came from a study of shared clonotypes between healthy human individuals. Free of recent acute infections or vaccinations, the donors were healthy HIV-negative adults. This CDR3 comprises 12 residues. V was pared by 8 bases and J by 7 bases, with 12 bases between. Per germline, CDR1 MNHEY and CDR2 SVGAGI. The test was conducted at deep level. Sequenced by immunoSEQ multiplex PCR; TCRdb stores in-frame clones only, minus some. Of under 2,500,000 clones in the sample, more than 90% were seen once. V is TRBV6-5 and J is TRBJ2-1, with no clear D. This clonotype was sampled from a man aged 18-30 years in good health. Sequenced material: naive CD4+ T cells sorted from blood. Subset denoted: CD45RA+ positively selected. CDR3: CASESSSNEQFF. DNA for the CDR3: TGTGCCAGCGAGTCGAGTTCGAATGAGCAGTTCTTC.